One and the same sample provided the 17 T cell receptor beta chains below, sequenced in a study of cytomegalovirus exposure and HLA in healthy donors. The PCR contained 60 Vbeta and 13 Jbeta primers. Sequenced by immunoSEQ multiplex PCR; TCRdb stores in-frame clones only, minus some. The sample shows some 100,000 clones, 70% to 80% of them seen only once. The material sequenced was PBMCs. Source of these receptors: a man aged 50-60 years in good health and CMV-seropositive.

This clone was seen once. The chain employs TRBV7-2 and TRBJ2-5, with TRBD1 matching 7 bases. Trimming at V came to 4 bases and at J to 5 bases, leaving 7 bases not matched to a gene. The CDR3 extends over 14 amino acids. Per germline, CDR1 SGHTA and CDR2 FQGNSA. CDR3 in amino acids: CASSYQGVGETQYF. Here the CDR3 DNA reads TGTGCCAGCAGCTATCAGGGGGTTGGTGAGACCCAGTACTTC.

The V gene is TRBV10-3, the J gene TRBJ2-1; TRBD2 is a possible D gene (6 bases). From germline, CDR1 is ENHRY and CDR2 SYGVKD. The CDR3 runs to 12 residues. V lost 9 bases, J lost 6 bases, and 12 bases lay in between. CDR3 region: CAILTSFNEQFF. The DNA for the CDR3 is TGTGCCATACTTACTAGCTTCAATGAGCAGTTCTTC.

V is TRBV19 and J is TRBJ1-3; D is uncertain. CDR3 length: 15 amino acids. Trimming left V 1 base short and J 0 bases short, with 7 bases between. The V gene's germline CDR1 is LNHDA and CDR2 SQIVND (reference sequence). CDR3 nucleotides: TGTGCCAGTAGTATAGGAGCCTTCTCTGGAAACACCATATATTTT. Translation: CASSIGAFSGNTIYF.

A few counts support this clone. V usage is TRBV27 and J usage is TRBJ2-1; 10 positions agree with TRBD2. Trimming removed 3 bases from V and 8 bases from J; junction bases left unmatched: 7. The CDR3 spans 15 residues. The V gene's germline CDR1 is MNHEY and CDR2 SMNVEV (reference sequence). The CDR3 nucleotides read TGTGCCAGCAGTTTGAGGCCTAGCGGGAGTTATGAGCAGTTCTTC. This translates into CASSLRPSGSYEQFF.

The V call is TRBV10-1, the J call TRBJ2-4; D gene uncertain. Trimming pared 6 bases from V and 6 bases from J, leaving 12 bases between. This CDR3 has 13 amino acids. Germline V CDR1 and CDR2: WNHNN, SYGVQD (reference sequence). The DNA of the CDR3 is TGCGCCAGCAGCAGCCAACGAGGAAACATTCAGTACTTC. Encoded protein: CASSSQRGNIQYF.

This clone was observed a single time. The V gene is TRBV7-9, the J gene TRBJ2-7; a weak D match, TRBD2 (7 bases). Trimming shortened V by 6 bases and J by 4 bases, and 16 bases separated the two germline ends. CDR1 is SEHNR and CDR2 is FQNEAQ in the germline V gene (reference sequence). This CDR3 is 14 amino acids long. In DNA form, the CDR3 reads TGTGCCAGCAGTCACGGAGGGGGGGTTTACGAGCAGTACTTC. Its protein is CASSHGGGVYEQYF.

The chain combines TRBV7-2 with TRBJ2-2; 8 bases are shared with TRBD2. The CDR3 is 16 residues long. Germline CDR1 is SGHTA and CDR2 is FQGNSA. V lost 8 bases to trimming and J lost 5 bases; unmatched junction nucleotides: 13. The DNA of the CDR3 is TGTGCCAGCCCGTCTCGAGCGGGAGTCCGGACCGGGGAGCTGTTTTTT. As protein: CASPSRAGVRTGELFF.

This clone showed up just once. This chain links TRBV6-5 with TRBJ1-2; the D gene is possibly TRBD1 (5 bases). Trimming cost V 3 bases and J 6 bases, with 11 bases left between them. Germline CDR1 MNHEY, CDR2 SVGAGI. This CDR3 has 13 amino acids. CDR3 in amino acids: CASSYGRAHGYTF. DNA of the CDR3: TGTGCCAGCAGTTATGGCAGGGCGCATGGCTACACCTTC.

This chain connects TRBV5-1 to TRBJ1-1; maybe TRBD1 (5 bases). CDR1 is SGHRS and CDR2 is YFSETQ in the germline V gene. The V gene lost 3 bases and the J gene lost 0 bases, with 9 bases spanning the gap. The CDR3 has 14 residues. CDR3 amino acids: CASSSQGMNTEAFF. CDR3 DNA: TGCGCCAGCAGCTCCCAGGGAATGAACACTGAAGCTTTCTTT.

Written as DNA, the CDR3 is TGTGCCAGCAGCTTAGATTATGTACAACAAGAGACCCAGTACTTC. This sequence encodes CASSLDYVQQETQYF. The rearrangement links TRBV11-2 to TRBJ2-5, with D unresolved. V was cut by 0 bases and J by 2 bases, with 10 bases left in between. Germline-derived CDR1 and CDR2 are SGHAT and FQNNGV. The CDR3 contains 15 residues.

The chain uses TRBV5-1 and TRBJ2-5; perhaps TRBD2 as D (5 bases). The end of the DNA aligns better with TRBJ2-7, so the J call may be wrong. The CDR3 covers 17 residues. Germline loops: CDR1 SGHRS, CDR2 YFSETQ. In DNA form, the CDR3 reads TGCGCCAGCAGCTTGGCCTCTTCTAGCATGAGCTCCTACGAGCAGTACTTC. Protein product: CASSLASSSMSSYEQYF.

The chain recombines TRBV10-2 with TRBJ2-2; 11 bases agree with TRBD2. Trimming cost V 6 bases and J 4 bases; bases outside gene matches: 4. CDR1 is WSHSY, CDR2 SAAADI, per germline. The CDR3 runs to 15 residues. The CDR3 here is CASRLAGGSTGELFF. CDR3 sequence (DNA): TGCGCCAGCAGGCTAGCGGGGGGTAGCACCGGGGAGCTGTTTTTT.

The V gene is TRBV11-3, the J gene TRBJ1-2, with 7 nucleotides matching TRBD1. Germline loops: CDR1 SGHNT, CDR2 YENEEA. V shed 5 bases and J 5 bases; nucleotides not matched to a gene: 8. The CDR3 is 14 amino acids. The CDR3 sequence: CASSPADRPYGYTF. CDR3 in DNA: TGTGCCAGCAGCCCCGCGGACAGGCCATATGGCTACACCTTC.

V usage is TRBV7-9 and J usage is TRBJ2-1; unclear D gene. Germline CDR1 is SEHNR and CDR2 is FQNEAQ (reference sequence). The CDR3 covers 16 residues. Trimming took off 6 bases at V and 4 bases at J, with 19 bases between the two ends. This chain's CDR3 is CASSHSLGVTYNEQFF. CDR3 bases: TGTGCCAGCAGTCATTCCCTGGGCGTCACTTACAATGAGCAGTTCTTC.

The chain employs TRBV5-1 and TRBJ2-2; D is perhaps TRBD2 (5 bases). V was pared by 7 bases and J by 0 bases, with 13 bases between. This CDR3 is 15 amino acids long. Germline V gene data show CDR1 as SGHRS and CDR2 as YFSETQ. The CDR3 region has the DNA TGCGCCAGCTCCGGACTCCCCGCGAACACCGGGGAGCTGTTTTTT. Protein sequence: CASSGLPANTGELFF.

The chain is built from TRBV5-4 and TRBJ2-5; 8 bases are shared with TRBD1. The V gene's germline CDR1 is SGHNT and CDR2 YYREEE (reference sequence). The V gene end was trimmed by 3 bases and the J gene end by 6 bases; junction bases not matched to a gene: 13. There are 16 residues in the CDR3. Here the CDR3 DNA reads TGTGCCAGCAGCTCCCCAGGGGGCGGTCTACGGAAGACCCAGTACTTC. This codes for CASSSPGGGLRKTQYF. The variable domain in full, completed from reference TRBV5-4 and TRBJ2-5, reads ETGVTQSPTHLIKTRGQQVTLRCSSQSGHNTVSWYQQALGQGPQFIFQYYREEENGRGNFPPRFSGLQFPNYSSELNVNALELDDSALYLCASSSPGGGLRKTQYFGPGTRLLVL.

This clone showed up just a few times. The V call is TRBV9, the J call TRBJ1-5, with 7 bases lining up with TRBD1. Germline V CDR1 and CDR2: SGDLS, YYNGEE. Trimming cost V 3 bases and J 5 bases; bases outside gene matches: 11. CDR3 length: 16 residues. In DNA form, the CDR3 reads TGTGCCAGCAGCGCCAGACAGGGAGGATGGGATCAGCCCCAGCATTTT. Amino acid sequence: CASSARQGGWDQPQHF.